The clone carrying this TCR beta chain turned up a few times. This entry belongs to a study of OX40 agonist ivuxolimab in advanced cancers. Study-level background: As their treatment, patients were administered ivuxolimab, an agonistic anti-OX40 (CD134) antibody.

Autoimmune disease history or systemic immunosuppression excluded patients. Assay used: immunoSEQ multiplex PCR; TCRdb lists only in-frame clones, some missing. The sample yields some 73,000 clones, 80% to 90% seen once. The CDR3 has 13 amino acids. The ends were cut back, 0 bases at V and 7 bases at J, with 9 bases in the middle. Looked up from germline, CDR1 is GTSNPN and CDR2 is SVGIG (reference sequence). The starting material was CD4+ or CD8+ T cells sorted from blood, obtained in a trial of the OX40 agonist ivuxolimab. The sequence was obtained from an adult with an advanced solid tumor such as melanoma, head and neck, liver or kidney cancer. The chain has TRBV30 and TRBJ2-2; no clear D. The CDR3 loop reads CAWSVMVGGELFF. The CDR3 nucleotides are TGTGCCTGGAGTGTAATGGTGGGCGGGGAGCTGTTTTTT.